These T cell receptor beta chains were read from a single sample in a study of OX40 agonist ivuxolimab in advanced cancers. Some clones are missing from TCRdb's copy, which holds only in-frame ones; the method was immunoSEQ multiplex PCR. The profile shows 46,000 or so clones, around 89% of them singletons. Sequencing was performed on CD4+ or CD8+ T cells sorted from blood, taken in a trial of the OX40 agonist ivuxolimab. The receptors originated from an adult with an advanced solid tumor such as melanoma, head and neck, liver or kidney cancer. Each CDR3 is given with its conserved first and last residue. The order of the fields is V gene, D gene, J gene, clone size, CDR3 DNA, CDR3 protein. The D gene is left open where the match is weak. The size field is filled for only some rows; it gives once, few, many or a size class.

v_gene: TRBV7-9
d_gene: NA
j_gene: TRBJ1-1
abundance: NA
CDR3nt: TGTGCCAGCAGCCCCCGCCAGGGGATGGACACTGAAGCTTTCTTT
CDR3aa: CASSPRQGMDTEAFF

v_gene: TRBV7-6
d_gene: TRBD2
j_gene: TRBJ2-1
abundance: NA
CDR3nt: TGTGCCAGCAGCTCACTAGCGGAGATAAACAATGAGCAGTTCTTC
CDR3aa: CASSSLAEINNEQFF

v_gene: TRBV2
d_gene: NA
j_gene: TRBJ1-2
abundance: NA
CDR3nt: TGTGCCAGCATCCTAGGACAGCTCTACGATGGCTACACCTTC
CDR3aa: CASILGQLYDGYTF

v_gene: TRBV19
d_gene: NA
j_gene: TRBJ1-5
abundance: few
CDR3nt: TGTGCCAGTAGACAAGCTAATCAGCCCCAGCATTTT
CDR3aa: CASRQANQPQHF

v_gene: TRBV4-3
d_gene: NA
j_gene: TRBJ2-1
abundance: NA
CDR3nt: TGCGCCAGCAGCCAAGAGCCCAGTAGAATCGATGAGCAGTTCTTC
CDR3aa: CASSQEPSRIDEQFF

v_gene: TRBV4-2
d_gene: TRBD2
j_gene: TRBJ2-7
abundance: NA
CDR3nt: TGTGCCAGCAGCCCCCGCCTGGCGGGAGGGTACGAGCAGTACTTC
CDR3aa: CASSPRLAGGYEQYF

v_gene: TRBV27
d_gene: TRBD1
j_gene: TRBJ2-7
abundance: NA
CDR3nt: TGTGCCAGCAGTACCGGGACAGTCTACGAGCAGTACTTC
CDR3aa: CASSTGTVYEQYF

v_gene: TRBV7-9
d_gene: NA
j_gene: TRBJ1-5
abundance: NA
CDR3nt: TGTGCCAGCAGCTTAGAGGGACTCGGCAATCAGCCCCAGCATTTT
CDR3aa: CASSLEGLGNQPQHF

v_gene: TRBV9
d_gene: NA
j_gene: TRBJ2-1
abundance: NA
CDR3nt: TGTGCCAGCAGCGTAGATTCGGATACCTACAATGAGCAGTTCTTC
CDR3aa: CASSVDSDTYNEQFF

v_gene: TRBV4-3
d_gene: NA
j_gene: TRBJ2-2
abundance: NA
CDR3nt: TGCGCCAGCAGCCAAGGGCCGCCGGGAAACACCGGGGAGCTGTTTTTT
CDR3aa: CASSQGPPGNTGELFF

v_gene: TRBV15
d_gene: NA
j_gene: TRBJ2-3
abundance: NA
CDR3nt: TGTGCCACCAGCAGAGAGGTGGGGAGCACAGATACGCAGTATTTT
CDR3aa: CATSREVGSTDTQYF

v_gene: TRBV4-1
d_gene: NA
j_gene: TRBJ2-3
abundance: NA
CDR3nt: TGCGCCAGCAGCCAAGACTCTCTCGGGGATACGCAGTATTTT
CDR3aa: CASSQDSLGDTQYF

v_gene: TRBV9
d_gene: TRBD2
j_gene: TRBJ2-1
abundance: many
CDR3nt: TGTGCCAGCAGCGTAGTAACTAGCGGGGCCAATGAGCAGTTCTTC
CDR3aa: CASSVVTSGANEQFF

v_gene: TRBV7-3
d_gene: NA
j_gene: TRBJ2-7
abundance: few
CDR3nt: TGTGCCAGCAGCTTGGGCCCCTCCTACGAGCAGTACTTC
CDR3aa: CASSLGPSYEQYF

v_gene: TRBV7-7
d_gene: NA
j_gene: TRBJ2-7
abundance: few
CDR3nt: TGTGCCAGCAGCTTAGAGGTAGCCTACGAGCAGTACTTC
CDR3aa: CASSLEVAYEQYF

v_gene: TRBV11-2
d_gene: NA
j_gene: TRBJ1-4
abundance: NA
CDR3nt: TGTGCCAGCAGCTTACTTAACATGGGCACTAATGAAAAACTGTTTTTT
CDR3aa: CASSLLNMGTNEKLFF

v_gene: TRBV9
d_gene: TRBD2
j_gene: TRBJ2-5
abundance: NA
CDR3nt: TGTGCCAGCGCGGCGGGAGGCCGGGGGGAGACCCAGTACTTC
CDR3aa: CASAAGGRGETQYF

v_gene: TRBV10-3
d_gene: TRBD1
j_gene: TRBJ2-3
abundance: few
CDR3nt: TGTGCCATCAGTGAGCCATTGAAGGGGGCCCAAATGGTGAGCACAGATACGCAGTATTTT
CDR3aa: CAISEPLKGAQMVSTDTQYF

v_gene: TRBV5-1
d_gene: NA
j_gene: TRBJ2-1
abundance: NA
CDR3nt: TGCGCCAGCACCCTTGGCCCTGAGCAGTTCTTC
CDR3aa: CASTLGPEQFF

v_gene: TRBV9
d_gene: TRBD2
j_gene: TRBJ2-5
abundance: NA
CDR3nt: TGTGCCAGCACCCCTCCGGGGGGGCCTGAGACCCAGTACTTC
CDR3aa: CASTPPGGPETQYF

v_gene: TRBV30
d_gene: NA
j_gene: TRBJ2-1
abundance: NA
CDR3nt: TGTGCCTGGACGAAACCCACAGGGTTGATTGGGGAGCAGTTCTTC
CDR3aa: CAWTKPTGLIGEQFF

v_gene: TRBV15
d_gene: TRBD1
j_gene: TRBJ1-4
abundance: NA
CDR3nt: TGTGCCACCAGCAGAGGACAGGGAAGTGAAAAACTGTTTTTT
CDR3aa: CATSRGQGSEKLFF

v_gene: TRBV4-2
d_gene: NA
j_gene: TRBJ1-5
abundance: NA
CDR3nt: TGTGCCAGCAGCCGCGACAGACAAATTCTTTTCTTGCCCCAGCATTTT
CDR3aa: CASSRDRQILFLPQHF

v_gene: TRBV7-9
d_gene: NA
j_gene: TRBJ2-7
abundance: NA
CDR3nt: TGTGCCAGCAGCTCCTTAGGGACCCACCCCTACGAGCAGTACTTC
CDR3aa: CASSSLGTHPYEQYF

v_gene: TRBV27
d_gene: TRBD1
j_gene: TRBJ2-5
abundance: NA
CDR3nt: TGTGCCAGCAGGCCGGTGGGACAGAGTCAAGAGACCCAGTACTTC
CDR3aa: CASRPVGQSQETQYF

v_gene: TRBV4-3
d_gene: TRBD2
j_gene: TRBJ2-5
abundance: NA
CDR3nt: TGCGCCAGCAGCCAAGGCTCTAGCGGGGGGGTACAAGAGACCCAGTACTTC
CDR3aa: CASSQGSSGGVQETQYF

v_gene: TRBV7-2
d_gene: NA
j_gene: TRBJ2-3
abundance: NA
CDR3nt: TGTGCCAGCAGTCATGGGTCGCAGTATTTT
CDR3aa: CASSHGSQYF

v_gene: TRBV9
d_gene: NA
j_gene: TRBJ2-7
abundance: NA
CDR3nt: TGTGCCAGCAGCGTAGACGGGGGAAACGAGCAGTACTTC
CDR3aa: CASSVDGGNEQYF